The next 10 T cell receptor beta chains were all read from a single sample in a study of cytomegalovirus exposure and HLA in healthy donors (dated by TCRdb to between 2016 and 2019). The library was obtained by the immunoSEQ multiplex PCR assay. A mixture of 60 forward primers for TCR Vbeta segments and 13 reverse primers for TCR Jbeta segments was used in the multiplex PCR. The table was pulled from immuneACCESS by TCRdb, which kept in-frame rearrangements only. Such tables lose some clones; where checked, under half of the loss comes from unresolved V genes, and the rest has no known cause. The sample has 170,000 or so clones on record, roughly three quarters of them singletons. About 3% of the sample belongs to the ten largest clones. The sequencing input was PBMCs. The receptors were gathered from a male donor in good health and CMV-seronegative.

V and J are TRBV20-1 and TRBJ1-2, with D uncertain. Per germline, CDR1 DFQATT and CDR2 SNEGSKA (reference sequence). V was cut by 3 bases and J by 9 bases, with 11 bases left in between. The CDR3 consists of 11 residues. The CDR3 protein is CSASPIPSYTF. As DNA, the CDR3 is TGCAGTGCTAGCCCCATCCCCAGCTACACCTTC.

This clone was recorded once. This sequence joins TRBV30 and TRBJ1-6; TRBD1 aligns across 10 bases. Germline V gives CDR1 GTSNPN, CDR2 SVGIG (reference sequence). Losses at the gene ends were 2 bases for V and 10 bases for J; bases not matched to a gene: 11. The CDR3 loop spans 16 amino acids. The CDR3 region is CAWSTNDRGLGSPLHF. CDR3 sequence (DNA): TGTGCCTGGAGTACAAACGACAGGGGGCTCGGATCACCCCTCCACTTT.

The chain uses TRBV15 and TRBJ1-6; 7 nucleotides agree with TRBD1. This CDR3 is built from 18 residues. Germline CDR1 LNHNV, CDR2 YYDKDF (reference sequence). The junction had 11 bases not matched to a gene; V was cut back by 3 bases and J by 3 bases. The CDR3 protein is CATSSLVEGGDYNSPLHF. DNA for the CDR3: TGTGCCACCAGCAGCCTCGTGGAAGGGGGCGACTATAATTCACCCCTCCACTTT.

The CDR3 here is CSVVGAEMNTEAFF. CDR3 bases: TGCAGCGTTGTAGGGGCAGAGATGAACACTGAAGCTTTCTTT. The chain combines TRBV29-1 with TRBJ1-1; TRBD1 is a possible D gene (5 bases). The CDR3 sequence is 14 residues long. Trimming took 4 bases from V and 0 from J, leaving 12 bases between them. Germline CDR1 reads SQVTM; CDR2 reads ANQGSEA. Full variable domain (remainder filled in from reference TRBV29-1 and TRBJ1-1): SAVISQKPSRDICQRGTSLTIQCQVDSQVTMMFWYRQQPGQSLTLIATANQGSEATYESGFVIDKFPISRPNLTFSTLTVSNMSPEDSSIYLCSVVGAEMNTEAFFGQGTRLTVV.

The V and J genes are TRBV10-3 and TRBJ2-1; 8 bases match TRBD2. Germline-derived CDR1 and CDR2 are ENHRY and SYGVKD. The CDR3 runs 12 residues. The junction had 0 bases not matched to a gene; V was cut back by 8 bases and J by 3 bases. CDR3 bases: TGTGCCATCGGGACTAGCTACAATGAGCAGTTCTTC. Encoded protein: CAIGTSYNEQFF.

The J gene is TRBJ1-2, the V gene TRBV28; D gene ambiguous. V lost 6 bases, J lost 8 bases, and 16 bases lay in between. The CDR3 is made up of 13 amino acids. The germline V gene has CDR1 MDHEN and CDR2 SYDVKM. The CDR3 is CASSPTGLSGYTF. CDR3 coding DNA: TGTGCCAGCAGCCCTACGGGATTGAGCGGCTACACCTTC.

The V call is TRBV6-6, the J call TRBJ1-1; 10 bases are shared with TRBD1. The J segment lost 5 bases and the V segment lost 2 bases, leaving 5 bases of the junction unmatched. In germline, CDR1 is MNHNY, CDR2 SVGAGI (reference sequence). CDR3 length: 15 residues. DNA of the CDR3: TGTGCCAGCAGTTACCCGGGACAGGGGAGGACTGAAGCTTTCTTT. Its protein product is CASSYPGQGRTEAFF.

J is TRBJ1-6 and V is TRBV5-1, with a weak D call TRBD1 (5 bases). The V end lost 0 bases, the J end lost 6 bases, and 13 bases lay between the germline ends. CDR3 length: 16 residues. Germline loops: CDR1 SGHRS, CDR2 YFSETQ. The CDR3 DNA reads as TGCGCCAGCAGCTTGGTAGGGGCCGCTTCTAATTCACCCCTCCACTTT. Translated, it gives CASSLVGAASNSPLHF. The full variable domain, completed using reference TRBV5-1 and TRBJ1-6, is KAGVTQTPRYLIKTRGQQVTLSCSPISGHRSVSWYQQTPGQGLQFLFEYFSETQRNKGNFPGRFSGRQFSNSRSEMNVSTLELGDSALYLCASSLVGAASNSPLHFGNGTRLTVT.

The chain joins TRBV6-5 to TRBJ1-2; 7 nucleotides align to TRBD1. CDR1 is MNHEY and CDR2 is SVGAGI in the germline V gene. The trim removed 6 bases at V and 4 bases at J, leaving 11 bases unmatched. This CDR3 region has 15 residues. CDR3 loop: CASSKQRQGGYGYTF. CDR3 DNA: TGTGCCAGCAGCAAACAAAGACAGGGCGGCTATGGCTACACCTTC.

The chain employs TRBV11-2 and TRBJ2-5, with a possible D match to TRBD1 (6 bases). This CDR3 region has 15 residues. The germline V and J ends were trimmed by 2 bases and 6 bases, with 16 bases remaining between them. Per the germline V gene, CDR1 is SGHAT and CDR2 is FQNNGV. The chain's CDR3 is CASSLNRDRTKTQYF. CDR3 bases: TGTGCCAGCAGCTTAAATCGCGACAGGACGAAGACCCAGTACTTC.